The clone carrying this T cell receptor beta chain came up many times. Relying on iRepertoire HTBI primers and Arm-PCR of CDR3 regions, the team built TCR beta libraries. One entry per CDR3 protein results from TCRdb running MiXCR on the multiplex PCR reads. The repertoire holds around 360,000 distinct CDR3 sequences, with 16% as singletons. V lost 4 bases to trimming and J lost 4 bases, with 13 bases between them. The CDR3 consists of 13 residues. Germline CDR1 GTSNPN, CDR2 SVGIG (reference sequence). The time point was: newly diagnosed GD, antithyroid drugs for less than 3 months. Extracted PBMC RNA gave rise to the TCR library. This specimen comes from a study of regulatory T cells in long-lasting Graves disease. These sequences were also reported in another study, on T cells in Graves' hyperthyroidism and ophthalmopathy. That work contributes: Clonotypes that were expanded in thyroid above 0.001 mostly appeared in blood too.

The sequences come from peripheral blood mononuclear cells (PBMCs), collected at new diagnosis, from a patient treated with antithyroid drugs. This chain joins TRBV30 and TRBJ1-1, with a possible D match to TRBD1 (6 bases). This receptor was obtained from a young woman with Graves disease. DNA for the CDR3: TGTGCCTGGACCAAGGGGGGGCGCACTGAAGCTTTCTTT. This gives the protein CAWTKGGRTEAFF.